This T cell receptor beta chain was captured by sequencing in a study of T cells in Graves' hyperthyroidism and ophthalmopathy. Amplified TCR beta CDR3 regions derived from RNA transcripts. The study used the HTBI primer set for a first-round RT-PCR of the TCR CDR3. Each CDR3 protein is one row after TCRdb ran MiXCR on the multiplex PCR reads. The table includes 480,000 or so distinct CDR3 sequences, around 43% detected once. V lost 11 bases, J lost 11 bases, and 21 bases lay in between. The CDR3 is 12 residues long. The germline gives CDR1 SNHLY, CDR2 FYNNEI. The sample consisted of peripheral blood or thyroid tissue (not recorded which). The source is an adult woman with Graves' disease, either hyperthyroidism or ophthalmopathy (not recorded which). This chain uses TRBV2 with TRBJ1-1; no clear D gene. CDR3 in amino acids: CAVARARPLAFF. DNA for the CDR3: TGTGCCGTCGCACGGGCACGCCCGCTGGCTTTCTTT.